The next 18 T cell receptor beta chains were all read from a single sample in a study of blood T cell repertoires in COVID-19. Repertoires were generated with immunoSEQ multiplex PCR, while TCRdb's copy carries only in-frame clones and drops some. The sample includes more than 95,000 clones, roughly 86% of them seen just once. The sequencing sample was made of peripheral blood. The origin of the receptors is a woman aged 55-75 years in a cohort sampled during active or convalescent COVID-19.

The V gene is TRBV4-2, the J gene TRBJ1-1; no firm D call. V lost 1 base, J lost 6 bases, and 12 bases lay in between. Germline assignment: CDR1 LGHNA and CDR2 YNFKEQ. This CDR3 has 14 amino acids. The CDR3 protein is CASSQVRSRAEAFF. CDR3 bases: TGTGCCAGCAGCCAAGTCCGCAGTCGGGCTGAAGCTTTCTTT.

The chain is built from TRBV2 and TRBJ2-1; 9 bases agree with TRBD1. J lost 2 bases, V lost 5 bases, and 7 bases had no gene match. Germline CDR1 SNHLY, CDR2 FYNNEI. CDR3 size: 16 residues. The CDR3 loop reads CASSTGGPAAYNEQFF. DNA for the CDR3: TGTGCCAGCAGTACAGGGGGCCCTGCCGCCTACAATGAGCAGTTCTTC.

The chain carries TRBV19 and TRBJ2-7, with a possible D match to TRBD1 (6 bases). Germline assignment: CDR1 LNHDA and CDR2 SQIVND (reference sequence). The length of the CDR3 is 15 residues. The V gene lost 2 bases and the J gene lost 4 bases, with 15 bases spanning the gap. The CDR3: CASSIPGEAAYEQYF. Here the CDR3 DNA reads TGTGCCAGTAGTATACCAGGGGAAGCCGCGTACGAGCAGTACTTC.

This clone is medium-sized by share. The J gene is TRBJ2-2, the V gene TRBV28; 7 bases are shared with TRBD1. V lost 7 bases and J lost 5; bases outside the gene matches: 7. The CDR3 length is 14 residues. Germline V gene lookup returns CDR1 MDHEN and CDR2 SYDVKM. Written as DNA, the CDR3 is TGTGCCAGCAATCCAGGGGGAAGAACCGGGGAGCTGTTTTTT. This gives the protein CASNPGGRTGELFF.

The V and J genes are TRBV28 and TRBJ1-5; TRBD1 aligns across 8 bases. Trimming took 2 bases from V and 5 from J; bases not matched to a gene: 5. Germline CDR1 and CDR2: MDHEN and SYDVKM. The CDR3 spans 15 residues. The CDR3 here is CASSLVRTGYQPQHF. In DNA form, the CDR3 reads TGTGCCAGCAGTTTAGTTCGGACAGGGTATCAGCCCCAGCATTTT.

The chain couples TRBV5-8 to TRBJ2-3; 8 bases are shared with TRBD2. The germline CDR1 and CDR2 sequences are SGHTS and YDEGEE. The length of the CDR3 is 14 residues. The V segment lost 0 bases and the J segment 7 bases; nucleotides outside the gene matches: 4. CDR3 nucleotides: TGTGCCAGCAGCTTGGAGCGGGGGACCTATACGCAGTATTTT. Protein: CASSLERGTYTQYF.

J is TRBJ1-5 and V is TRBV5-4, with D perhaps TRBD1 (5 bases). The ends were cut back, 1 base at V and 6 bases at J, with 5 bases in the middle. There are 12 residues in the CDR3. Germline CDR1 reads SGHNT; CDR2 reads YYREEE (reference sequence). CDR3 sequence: CASSLQGQPQHF. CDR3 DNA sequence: TGTGCCAGCAGCTTGCAGGGTCAGCCCCAGCATTTT.

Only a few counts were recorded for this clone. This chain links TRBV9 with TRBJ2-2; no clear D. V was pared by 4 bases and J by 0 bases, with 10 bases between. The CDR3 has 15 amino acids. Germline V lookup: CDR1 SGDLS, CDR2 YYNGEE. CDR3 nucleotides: TGTGCCAGCAGCCGTAGAGGCGCGAACACCGGGGAGCTGTTTTTT. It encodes CASSRRGANTGELFF. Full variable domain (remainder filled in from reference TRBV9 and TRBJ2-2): DSGVTQTPKHLITATGQRVTLRCSPRSGDLSVYWYQQSLDQGLQFLIQYYNGEERAKGNILERFSAQQFPDLHSELNLSSLELGDSALYFCASSRRGANTGELFFGEGSRLTVL.

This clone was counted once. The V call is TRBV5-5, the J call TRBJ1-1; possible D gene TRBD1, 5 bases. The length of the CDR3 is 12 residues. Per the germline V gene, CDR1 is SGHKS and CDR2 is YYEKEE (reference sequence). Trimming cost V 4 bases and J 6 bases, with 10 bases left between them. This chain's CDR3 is CASSRTGAEAFF. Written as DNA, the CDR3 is TGTGCCAGCAGCCGGACGGGGGCTGAAGCTTTCTTT.

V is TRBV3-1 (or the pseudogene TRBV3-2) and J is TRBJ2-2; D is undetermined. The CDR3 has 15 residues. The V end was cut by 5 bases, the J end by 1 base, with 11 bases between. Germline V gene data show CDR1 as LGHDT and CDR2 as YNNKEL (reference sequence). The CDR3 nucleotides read TGTGCCAGCAGCTTTCTTGATAGGAACACCGGGGAGCTGTTTTTT. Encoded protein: CASSFLDRNTGELFF.

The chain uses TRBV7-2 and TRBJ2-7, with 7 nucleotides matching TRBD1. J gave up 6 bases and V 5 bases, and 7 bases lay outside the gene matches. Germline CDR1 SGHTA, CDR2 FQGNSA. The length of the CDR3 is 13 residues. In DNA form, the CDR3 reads TGTGCCAGCAGCAACCGACAGGGCTCCGAGCAGTACTTC. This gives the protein CASSNRQGSEQYF.

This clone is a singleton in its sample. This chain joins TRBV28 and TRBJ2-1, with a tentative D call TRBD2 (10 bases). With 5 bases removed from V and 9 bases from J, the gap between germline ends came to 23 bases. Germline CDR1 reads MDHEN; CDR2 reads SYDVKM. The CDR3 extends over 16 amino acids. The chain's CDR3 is CASSPQGASGSIEQFF. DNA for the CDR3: TGTGCCAGCAGTCCACAGGGGGCTAGCGGGAGTATTGAGCAGTTCTTC.

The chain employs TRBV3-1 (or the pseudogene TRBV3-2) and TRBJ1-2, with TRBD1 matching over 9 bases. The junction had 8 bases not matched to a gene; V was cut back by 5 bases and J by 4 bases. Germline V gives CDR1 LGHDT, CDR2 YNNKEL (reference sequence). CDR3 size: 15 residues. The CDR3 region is CASSDAGTGSYGYTF. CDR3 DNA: TGTGCCAGCAGCGACGCCGGGACAGGGTCCTATGGCTACACCTTC.

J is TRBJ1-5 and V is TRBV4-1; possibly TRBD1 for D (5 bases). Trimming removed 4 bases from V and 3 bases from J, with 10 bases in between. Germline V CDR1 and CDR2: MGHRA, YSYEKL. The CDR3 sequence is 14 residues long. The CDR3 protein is CASSPRQLNQPQHF. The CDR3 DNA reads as TGCGCCAGCAGCCCCCGACAGCTCAATCAGCCCCAGCATTTT.

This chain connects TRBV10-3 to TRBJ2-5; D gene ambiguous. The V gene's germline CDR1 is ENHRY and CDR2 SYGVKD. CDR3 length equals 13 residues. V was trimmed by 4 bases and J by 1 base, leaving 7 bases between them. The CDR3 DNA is TGTGCCATCAGTGGAGACACCCAAGAGACCCAGTACTTC. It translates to CAISGDTQETQYF.

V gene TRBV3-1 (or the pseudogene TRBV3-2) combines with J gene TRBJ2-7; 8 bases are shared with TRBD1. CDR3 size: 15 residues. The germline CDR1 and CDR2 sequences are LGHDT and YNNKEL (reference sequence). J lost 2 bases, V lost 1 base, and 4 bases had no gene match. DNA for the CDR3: TGTGCCAGCAGCCAAGCCGGGACAGGACCCTACGAGCAGTACTTC. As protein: CASSQAGTGPYEQYF.

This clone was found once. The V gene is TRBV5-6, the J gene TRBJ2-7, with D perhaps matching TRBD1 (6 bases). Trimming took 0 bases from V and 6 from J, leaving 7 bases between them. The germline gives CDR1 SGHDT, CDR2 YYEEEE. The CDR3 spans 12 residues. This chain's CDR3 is CASSLGTVEQYF. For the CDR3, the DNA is TGTGCCAGCAGCTTGGGGACAGTCGAGCAGTACTTC.

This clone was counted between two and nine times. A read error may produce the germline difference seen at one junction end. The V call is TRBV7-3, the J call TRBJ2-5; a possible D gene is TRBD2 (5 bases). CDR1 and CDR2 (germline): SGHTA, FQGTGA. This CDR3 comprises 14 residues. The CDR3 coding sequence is TGTGCCAGCAGCATAACTAGTTCTGGAGAGACCCAGTACTTC. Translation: CASSITSSGETQYF.